This TCR beta chain was obtained from a study of blood T cell repertoires in COVID-19. Whole-study context: Sample material is recorded as cDNA or gDNA derived from T cells, B-cell-depleted T cells, or PBMCs.

This CDR3 has 15 residues. The V gene lost 0 bases and the J gene lost 0 bases, with 7 bases spanning the gap. The germline CDR1 and CDR2 sequences are MNHEY and SVGEGT. Per the authors' pipeline: Amplification from reference gene primers served as the basis for estimated nucleated cell counts. TCRdb keeps only in-frame clones here, not all; method: immunoSEQ multiplex PCR. V and J calls and clone size are those listed in that table; D and trimming were worked out from the DNA. The sample includes under 250,000 clones, about nine tenths of them seen just once. Input material: peripheral blood. This chain connects TRBV6-2 or TRBV6-3 to TRBJ2-3; D gene ambiguous. This receptor was obtained from a woman aged 55-69 years with acute or convalescent COVID-19. The DNA for the CDR3 is TGTGCCAGCAGTTACTCGAGCGCTAGCACAGATACGCAGTATTTT. Translated, it gives CASSYSSASTDTQYF.